This TCR beta chain was captured in a study of shared clonotypes between healthy human individuals (dated by TCRdb to 2018 to 2021). Notes on the research overall: The cohort comprised a couple of women and a few men aged 18 to 49 years. For each donor, CD4 naive and CD4 memory were each given three plates, CD8 naive was given two plates, and CD8 memory was given one plate. To estimate repertoire size and how much clonotype sharing occurs between individuals, the study deeply sequenced the blood TCR repertoires of several healthy adults. Different laboratories and diverse techniques were used to prepare libraries and sequence TCR repertoires, to increase sequencing depth and limit assay-specific biases. Each donor's leukapheresis produced roughly between roughly 0.85 and 10 billion PBMCs. Study-level results and caveats: Because the study included only a small number of donors, the genetic and exposure-history diversity represented was limited. Naive subsets generally had larger estimated clonotype richness than memory subsets did. Pairwise subsampling led to the expectation that sequencing depth would affect the degree of clonotype sharing among donors. Sampling was restricted to blood, and TCR repertoires in tissues likely differ from the TCR repertoires found in blood. Clonotypes shared by all four sorted-subset donors showed higher generation probabilities than non-shared clonotypes. Even with the large sequencing depth, rarefaction of the sorted-subset datasets indicated that sequencing was incomplete. Across a few donors, around 5.4% of naive CD4, 3% to 4% of naive CD8, about 2.3% of memory CD4, and 0.4% of memory CD8 clonotypes were shared.

From the germline V gene, CDR1 is SNHLY and CDR2 is FYNNEI. A distance of 12 bases separates the germline ends of V and J, which lose 6 bases and 6 bases respectively. Including the terminal cysteine and phenylalanine, the CDR3 comprises 13 residues. The only DNA kept is the CDR3, 39 bases in frame from the first base. Using the deep immunoSEQ assay, multiplex PCR amplified TCR CDR3 regions from genomic DNA. Genomic DNA extracted from each cell subset was distributed evenly over all wells of several immunoSEQ 96-well plates, and each plate served as one replicate. Each replicate PCR for sorted subsets received about 180 ng genomic DNA, equal to tens of thousands of T cell genomes. Purified libraries were measured with a Qubit 3.0 fluorometer, size-checked on a Bioanalyzer 2100, and measured again with the KAPA Library Quantification kit. A separate single-read 150-cycle Illumina NextSeq 550 flow cell was used to sequence each immunoSEQ 96-well plate. On the authors' methods: The immunoSEQ output contained only junctional sequences without quality scores, so filtering could not match that applied to full-length reads. Sequences were annotated with PyIR, a Python wrapper for IgBLAST v1.9, using IMGT germline references to assign V/J genes and CDR3. Reads with weak V/J assignments (E-value above 1e-6), missing CDR3, stop codons, out-of-frame junctions, or ambiguous translated residues were removed. V3J clonotypes were defined by identical inferred V gene, J gene, and CDR3 amino acid sequence. To compute the percentage overlap between repertoires, the number of shared unique clonotypes was divided by the size of the smaller repertoire. Richness of each repertoire was evaluated using RTK rarefaction, the Chao1 estimator, and Recon v2.1 estimates of unobserved clonotypes. OLGA was used to compute generation probabilities for all TCRbeta clonotypes that the gDNA method yielded from a few donors. Held by TCRdb, this immuneACCESS table contains in-frame sequences only and omits some clones. Under half of the omission traces to an unresolved V gene where checked; the cause of the rest is unknown. Clone size and V and J calls were adopted from that table, with D and trimming inferred from the DNA. The sample yields over a million clones; 75% to 80% were counted once. Roughly 0.56% of the sample rests with the top ten.

The donors were healthy, HIV-negative adults with no recently reported acute infections or vaccinations. Every donor was a Caucasian adult residing in Nashville, Tennessee, USA. CD4+ T cells were enriched through magnetic negative selection, after which naive cells were positively selected on CD45RA and the remaining negative fraction served as the memory subset. After blood collection by leukapheresis, PBMCs were isolated using Ficoll-Histopaque density gradient centrifugation and then cryopreserved in the vapor phase of liquid nitrogen. Purity and quantity of every magnetically sorted T cell population were checked by analytical flow cytometry. Genomic DNA was isolated from each sorted fraction and quantified by UV absorbance on a Nanodrop 2000c. This clone occurred a few times. Which antigen it targets is not known. Base-call qualities are not available, and no considerably larger clone is one nucleotide away.

The sequence came from a man between 18 and 29 years old in good health. Some clones in this sample may be carry-over from other donors' samples. The material sequenced was memory CD4+ T cells from PBMCs. The cell subset or site label for this specimen denotes: CD45RA-negative fraction. The chain was built from TRBV2 and TRBJ1-5; tentative D gene TRBD1, with 6 bases matching. The CDR3 protein sequence reads: CASSAGVSQPQHF. Read as DNA, the sequence is TGTGCCAGCAGCGCAGGGGTGAGTCAGCCCCAGCATTTT.